The 29 T cell receptor beta chains in this list originate from one sample, sequenced in a study of cytomegalovirus exposure and HLA in healthy donors (dated by TCRdb to the late 2010s). The library was produced with the immunoSEQ multiplex PCR assay. The table was pulled from immuneACCESS by TCRdb, which kept in-frame rearrangements only. Such tables lose some clones; where checked, under half of the loss comes from unresolved V genes, and the rest has no known cause. The sample profile shows roughly 70,000 clones; 85% of them were found once. The ten largest account for less than 3% of the sample. The specimen was PBMCs. The receptors originated from a man aged 25-40 years in good health and CMV-seronegative.

The rearrangement joins TRBV21-1 to TRBJ1-1; TRBD1, the table's D call, lacks a check against the DNA. TRBV21-1 is classified as a pseudogene. The CDR3 spans 17 residues. The CDR3 nucleotides are TGTGCCAGCAGCTCCGAAGAGGACAGGACCCCGAACACTGAAGCTTTCTTT. Its protein is CASSSEEDRTPNTEAFF.

The chain combines TRBV5-1 with TRBJ2-4; 9 nucleotides match TRBD1. CDR1 is SGHRS, CDR2 YFSETQ, per germline. V shed 2 bases, J shed 3 bases, and the junction held 6 bases outside the gene matches. This CDR3 contains 16 residues. The CDR3 sequence is CASSLQGAGDKNIQYF. For the CDR3, the DNA is TGCGCCAGCAGCTTACAGGGGGCCGGGGACAAAAACATTCAGTACTTC.

The chain recombines TRBV5-1 with TRBJ1-2, with a possible D match to TRBD1 (5 bases). V gave up 7 bases and J gave up 4 bases, with 11 bases separating them. This CDR3 is 12 amino acids long. CDR1 and CDR2 (germline): SGHRS, YFSETQ. Here the CDR3 DNA reads TGCGCCAGCGGGGCCCCCACCTATGGCTACACCTTC. Its translation: CASGAPTYGYTF.

The chain has TRBV7-6 and TRBJ1-1; 7 bases map to TRBD1. CDR3 length equals 16 residues. V lost 6 bases, J lost 0 bases, and 10 bases stayed unmatched. The germline V gene encodes CDR1 SGHVS and CDR2 FNYEAQ. The CDR3 nucleotides are TGTGCCAGCAGTCCACCCAGACAGGGAATGAACACTGAAGCTTTCTTT. It is translated as CASSPPRQGMNTEAFF.

The chain uses TRBV7-6 and TRBJ2-5; maybe TRBD2 (6 bases). Trimming cost V 0 bases and J 4 bases, with 15 bases left between them. In germline, CDR1 is SGHVS, CDR2 FNYEAQ. The length of the CDR3 is 16 residues. The CDR3 spells CASSLARGVPLETQYF. The CDR3 DNA is TGTGCCAGCAGCTTAGCGCGCGGGGTACCGCTAGAGACCCAGTACTTC. The full variable domain, with the rest looked up from reference TRBV7-6 and TRBJ2-5, is GAGVSQSPRYKVTKRGQDVALRCDPISGHVSLYWYRQALGQGPEFLTYFNYEAQQDKSGLPNDRFSAERPEGSISTLTIQRTEQRDSAMYRCASSLARGVPLETQYFGPGTRLLVL.

The chain is built from TRBV19 and TRBJ2-3; TRBD2 aligns across 14 bases. J was trimmed by 2 bases and V by 4 bases; bases with no gene match: 11. The CDR3 is 19 amino acids. Germline CDR1 LNHDA, CDR2 SQIVND (reference sequence). In DNA, the CDR3 is TGTGCCAGTAGTACCCCTTGGACTAGCGGGGGGCCAAACACAGATACGCAGTATTTT. Encoded protein: CASSTPWTSGGPNTDTQYF.

This sequence joins TRBV5-6 and TRBJ2-2; perhaps TRBD2 as D (6 bases). The V gene's germline CDR1 is SGHDT and CDR2 YYEEEE. The CDR3 consists of 15 residues. V shed 2 bases and J shed 0 bases, with 8 bases lying between them. The CDR3 DNA follows: TGTGCCAGCAGCTTCGGGAGACCGAACACCGGGGAGCTGTTTTTT. Translated, it gives CASSFGRPNTGELFF.

This chain connects TRBV7-3 to TRBJ2-7, with 8 bases matching TRBD1. Looked up from germline, CDR1 is SGHTA and CDR2 is FQGTGA. Germline trimming cut 2 bases from V and 2 bases from J; bases unmatched to any gene: 11. The CDR3 runs to 17 residues. The chain's CDR3 is CASSLYPRDRKTYEQYF. The DNA of the CDR3 is TGTGCCAGCAGCTTATATCCCAGGGACAGGAAGACCTACGAGCAGTACTTC. The full variable domain, with the rest looked up from reference TRBV7-3 and TRBJ2-7, is GAGVSQTPSNKVTEKGKYVELRCDPISGHTALYWYRQSLGQGPEFLIYFQGTGAADDSGLPNDRFFAVRPEGSVSTLKIQRTERGDSAVYLCASSLYPRDRKTYEQYFGPGTRLTVT.

This chain connects TRBV9 to TRBJ1-2; 8 bases agree with TRBD1. CDR3 length equals 15 residues. With 4 bases clipped from V and 3 bases from J, the junction kept 8 bases outside the gene matches. Germline V gives CDR1 SGDLS, CDR2 YYNGEE. CDR3 region: CASSSGQGGHYGYTF. DNA for the CDR3: TGTGCCAGCAGCTCCGGACAGGGTGGACACTATGGCTACACCTTC.

This rearrangement joins TRBV6-1 to TRBJ2-2; 9 positions agree with TRBD1. The CDR3 runs to 14 residues. Germline CDR1 is MNHNS and CDR2 is SASEGT. J gave up 7 bases and V 6 bases, and 6 bases lay outside the gene matches. The CDR3 region is CASRPGQGIGELFF. The CDR3 region has the DNA TGTGCCAGCAGGCCGGGACAGGGCATCGGGGAGCTGTTTTTT.

The J gene is TRBJ1-2, the V gene TRBV5-1; a possible D gene is TRBD1 (6 bases). There are 15 residues in the CDR3. V lost 2 bases and J 0 bases, leaving 11 bases between the germline ends. CDR1 is SGHRS and CDR2 is YFSETQ in the germline V gene. The CDR3 DNA is TGCGCCAGCAGCTTTCTCGAGGGGGCTAACTATGGCTACACCTTC. Translation: CASSFLEGANYGYTF.

This chain uses TRBV5-1 with TRBJ2-3; D possibly corresponds to TRBD2 (7 bases). The CDR3 is made up of 14 amino acids. Germline CDR1 is SGHRS and CDR2 is YFSETQ. The germline V and J ends were trimmed by 4 bases and 4 bases, with 13 bases remaining between them. CDR3 coding DNA: TGCGCCAGCAGCCTCGGGGGGCTCGCAGATACGCAGTATTTT. Residues: CASSLGGLADTQYF.

V usage is TRBV5-5 and J usage is TRBJ1-1, with D hard to call. This CDR3 has 13 amino acids. V gave up 3 bases and J gave up 4 bases, with 10 bases separating them. Per germline, CDR1 SGHKS and CDR2 YYEKEE (reference sequence). The CDR3 sequence: CASSSMTGTEAFF. The CDR3 DNA is TGTGCCAGCAGCTCTATGACGGGCACTGAAGCTTTCTTT.

The chain links TRBV27 to TRBJ1-5; no reliable D call. CDR3 length: 15 amino acids. Germline V CDR1 and CDR2: MNHEY, SMNVEV (reference sequence). V lost 5 bases and J 0 bases, leaving 11 bases between the germline ends. The CDR3 DNA follows: TGTGCCAGCAGTAGAGGGAACTATAGCAATCAGCCCCAGCATTTT. Translated, it gives CASSRGNYSNQPQHF.

V and J are TRBV2 and TRBJ2-7, with 7 bases lining up with TRBD1. The germline gives CDR1 SNHLY, CDR2 FYNNEI. V shed 6 bases, J shed 2 bases, and the junction held 1 base outside the gene matches. CDR3 size: 12 residues. CDR3 protein: CASRGTAYEQYF. Written as DNA, the CDR3 is TGTGCCAGCAGGGGGACAGCCTACGAGCAGTACTTC. Together with reference TRBV2 and TRBJ2-7, the CDR3 gives the full variable domain: EPEVTQTPSHQVTQMGQEVILRCVPISNHLYFYWYRQILGQKVEFLVSFYNNEISEKSEIFDDQFSVERPDGSNFTLKIRSTKLEDSAMYFCASRGTAYEQYFGPGTRLTVT.

This clone was seen once. The rearrangement links TRBV5-1 to TRBJ2-5, with D possibly matching TRBD1 (5 bases). CDR3 length equals 15 residues. The germline gives CDR1 SGHRS, CDR2 YFSETQ. V was cut by 4 bases and J by 5 bases, with 18 bases left in between. The CDR3 bases are TGCGCCAGCAGCACAGGACCCTCTTCTGGGGAGACCCAGTACTTC. Protein: CASSTGPSSGETQYF.

The gene calls are TRBV19 and TRBJ1-2; 7 bases are a match to TRBD1. V was clipped by 4 bases and J by 5 bases; unmatched bases: 7. The CDR3 sequence is 14 residues long. The germline V gene encodes CDR1 LNHDA and CDR2 SQIVND (reference sequence). The CDR3 coding sequence is TGTGCCAGTAGTAGAGACAGGGACTGGTATGGCTACACCTTC. It encodes CASSRDRDWYGYTF. The variable domain in full, with the rest retrieved from reference TRBV19 and TRBJ1-2, is DGGITQSPKYLFRKEGQNVTLSCEQNLNHDAMYWYRQDPGQGLRLIYYSQIVNDFQKGDIAEGYSVSREKKESFPLTVTSAQKNPTAFYLCASSRDRDWYGYTFGSGTRLTVV.

The chain employs TRBV5-4 and TRBJ2-6; 10 bases are shared with TRBD2. V trimming: 2 bases; J trimming: 3 bases; junction bases outside the gene matches: 8. The CDR3 runs to 18 residues. Per the germline V gene, CDR1 is SGHNT and CDR2 is YYREEE (reference sequence). The CDR3 sequence is CASSFIPSGRGGANVLTF. The CDR3 DNA follows: TGTGCCAGCAGCTTTATCCCTAGCGGGAGAGGTGGGGCCAACGTCCTGACTTTC.

This clone was seen just once. This rearrangement joins TRBV27 to TRBJ1-2; 8 bases agree with TRBD1. Germline values: CDR1 MNHEY, CDR2 SMNVEV (reference sequence). The CDR3 has 14 amino acids. J gave up 8 bases and V 3 bases, and 8 bases lay outside the gene matches. CDR3 in amino acids: CASSFGTGRVGYTF. The CDR3 coding sequence is TGTGCCAGCAGTTTTGGGACAGGAAGGGTGGGCTACACCTTC.

V gene TRBV28 combines with J gene TRBJ2-1, with 7 bases identical to TRBD1. Germline V CDR1 and CDR2: MDHEN, SYDVKM. This CDR3 region has 15 residues. The J segment lost 2 bases and the V segment lost 6 bases, leaving 7 bases of the junction unmatched. CDR3 DNA: TGTGCCAGCAGCCAAGGACAGGTTGCCTACAATGAGCAGTTCTTC. As protein: CASSQGQVAYNEQFF.

The chain carries TRBV4-2 and TRBJ2-2; weak D call: TRBD2 (5 bases). The CDR3 is 15 residues long. Trimming took 1 base from V and 4 from J, leaving 10 bases between them. Germline CDR1 LGHNA, CDR2 YNFKEQ. CDR3 nucleotides: TGTGCCAGCAGCCAAGTGGGCGAGGGCACCGGGGAGCTGTTTTTT. It translates to CASSQVGEGTGELFF.

The V gene is TRBV7-2, the J gene TRBJ2-2; 11 nucleotides agree with TRBD1. This CDR3 is built from 16 residues. V lost 1 base and J lost 6; bases outside the gene matches: 4. Per germline, CDR1 SGHTA and CDR2 FQGNSA. The CDR3 nucleotides read TGTGCCAGCAGCTTAGGTGGACAGGGGGCATCCGGGGAGCTGTTTTTT. It codes for CASSLGGQGASGELFF.

The V gene is TRBV4-3, the J gene TRBJ2-2, with 8 bases identical to TRBD2. V dropped 8 bases and J dropped 1; count of bases not matched to a gene: 3. CDR3 length equals 14 residues. Per the germline V gene, CDR1 is LGHNA and CDR2 is YSLEER. The CDR3 here is CASGSGRNTGELFF. CDR3 nucleotide sequence: TGCGCCAGCGGAAGCGGGAGGAACACCGGGGAGCTGTTTTTT.

The chain recombines TRBV9 with TRBJ2-7, with 8 bases identical to TRBD2. Unmatched junction bases numbered 3, after V lost 0 bases and J lost 4 bases. CDR3 size: 14 residues. The germline V gene has CDR1 SGDLS and CDR2 YYNGEE. The CDR3 DNA reads TGTGCCAGCAGCGTAGGGCTAGCGGGTTACGAGCAGTACTTC. Translated, it gives CASSVGLAGYEQYF.

The CDR3 DNA follows: TGCAGCCCCTGGACTGACAACAATGAGCAGTTCTTC. Encoded protein: CSPWTDNNEQFF. J is TRBJ2-1 and V is TRBV29-1, with D possibly TRBD2 on 5 matching bases. From germline, CDR1 is SQVTM and CDR2 ANQGSEA. Trimming stripped 8 bases from V and 5 bases from J, with 13 bases between. The length of the CDR3 is 12 residues.

The chain is built from TRBV18 and TRBJ2-3; D remains unclear. The V gene lost 3 bases and the J gene lost 4 bases, with 8 bases spanning the gap. The CDR3 totals 13 residues. CDR1 and CDR2 (germline): KGHSH, LQKENI. The CDR3: CASSPYSSDTQYF. CDR3 DNA: TGTGCCAGCTCACCGTACAGCTCAGATACGCAGTATTTT.

This chain joins TRBV28 and TRBJ2-7, with D maybe TRBD2 (6 bases). The length of the CDR3 is 12 residues. Germline V CDR1 and CDR2: MDHEN, SYDVKM. Trimming took off 6 bases at V and 3 bases at J, with 9 bases between the two ends. The CDR3: CASSGRFYEQYF. In DNA, the CDR3 is TGTGCCAGCAGCGGGAGATTCTACGAGCAGTACTTC.

The V gene is TRBV5-4, the J gene TRBJ2-1; 13 nucleotides match TRBD2. The CDR3 length is 14 residues. CDR1 and CDR2 from the germline V gene are SGHNT and YYREEE (reference sequence). V dropped 4 bases and J dropped 10; count of bases not matched to a gene: 5. In DNA, the CDR3 is TGTGCCAGCAGCGGGACTAGCGGGACTGGGGAGCAGTTCTTC. Translation gives CASSGTSGTGEQFF.

The chain combines TRBV7-2 with TRBJ1-2; 7 nucleotides match TRBD1. After removal of 5 bases from V and 4 bases from J, the junction contained 10 bases not matched to a gene. The germline CDR1 and CDR2 sequences are SGHTA and FQGNSA. CDR3 size: 15 residues. In DNA, the CDR3 is TGTGCCAGCAGCCCCCAACAGGGGTACAGCTATGGCTACACCTTC. Translating it yields CASSPQQGYSYGYTF.